This T cell receptor beta chain was found in a study of cytomegalovirus exposure and HLA in healthy donors. Points from the study as a whole: As a later analysis showed, several of the most significant clusters appeared to be linked to common viral pathogens. Sequencing likely generated an artifact that appeared as a cluster of highly shared sequence variants. Productive status was seen about 87% or about 30% of the time for most TCR beta V segments in an earlier analysis. Immune exposure was documented only through CMV serostatus.

Of note for this clone: The antigen is unknown.

This CDR3 comprises 13 residues. Per germline, CDR1 LNHDA and CDR2 SQIVND (reference sequence). V dropped 10 bases and J dropped 1 base, with 14 bases sitting between them. PCR primers comprised 60 Vbeta and 13 Jbeta primers. Clones were read by immunoSEQ multiplex PCR, and TCRdb kept only the in-frame ones, dropping some. Among around 200,000 clones listed, about 81% were seen once. Sequenced: PBMCs. The V gene is TRBV19, the J gene TRBJ2-7; D may be TRBD1 (6 bases). The sequence was collected from a man between 40 and 49 years old in good health and CMV-seropositive. CDR3 nucleotide sequence: TGTGCCACCTCAGAAGGGGGTTCCTACGAGCAGTACTTC. Its translation: CATSEGGSYEQYF.